Listed below are T cell receptor beta chains from one sample, sequenced in a study of blood T cells in healthy people across ages. TCRdb fed the 5' RACE reads into MiXCR, producing one record per CDR3 protein. The sample gives hundreds of thousands of distinct CDR3 sequences, less than 35% of which show up once; around 16% is in the top ten. The material sequenced was blood. These TCRs come from a woman aged 80 or over in good health. CDR3s include the opening cysteine and the closing phenylalanine or tryptophan. Fields, in order: J gene, clone size, V gene, CDR3 protein. Not every row has a clone size; where given, it reads once, few, many or a size class.

TRBJ2-4	few	TRBV7-2	CAFTGQGGGNEQYF
TRBJ2-5	many	TRBV20-1	CSARPSGGVETQYF
TRBJ2-5	NA	TRBV7-9	CASETVRGTQYF
TRBJ1-2	many	TRBV5-4	CASTRGGANYGYTF
TRBJ1-1	NA	TRBV19	CANADRGWTEAFF
TRBJ2-1	NA	TRBV9	CASSVRQSDNEQFF
TRBJ1-1	once	TRBV19	CASSPPGRLGMNTEAFF
TRBJ1-4	NA	TRBV7-9	CASSPGTFIGEEKLFF
TRBJ2-7	many	TRBV20-1	CSARDPGLAGVYYEQYF
TRBJ2-5	many	TRBV12-3/TRBV12-4	CASSRDSPQETQYF
TRBJ2-1	many	TRBV4-1	CASSQDRVKFF
TRBJ2-1	many	TRBV6-2/TRBV6-3	CASSYLERQQFF
TRBJ1-2	few	TRBV12-3/TRBV12-4	CASSPGQRNYGYTF
TRBJ1-1	many	TRBV20-1	CSARETGLMNTEAFF
TRBJ2-5	few	TRBV7-8	CASSLEGGYHPRNQETQYF
TRBJ2-3	many	TRBV4-3	CASSHLTGGSSTDTQYF
TRBJ2-2	many	TRBV5-1	CASSLGGGTGELFF
TRBJ2-1	few	TRBV7-2	CASRSTGSTGQFF
TRBJ2-2	few	TRBV5-1	CASSLRGTSRANTGELFF
TRBJ2-6	few	TRBV2	CASIKGQGTGANVLTF
TRBJ2-7	NA	TRBV30	CAWSEYNEQYF
TRBJ2-3	many	TRBV5-6	CASSNLAGNKDTQYF
TRBJ2-1	many	TRBV4-2	CASSQEDGQGGFF
TRBJ2-1	once	TRBV20-1	CSARDWGDGRTYNEQFF
TRBJ1-1	many	TRBV7-9	CASSLVRDGEAFF
TRBJ2-5	NA	TRBV29-1	CSVEGTGRETQYF
TRBJ2-2	NA	TRBV12-3/TRBV12-4	CASKESANTGERFF
TRBJ2-7	many	TRBV28	CASRLDRDASYEQYF
TRBJ1-2	many	TRBV6-6	CASRLSYGYTF
TRBJ1-1	NA	TRBV3-1	CASSQRTTEAFF
TRBJ2-4	NA	TRBV28	CASSSRRPEEQYF
TRBJ2-3	many	TRBV7-3	CASSSQGGRADTQYF